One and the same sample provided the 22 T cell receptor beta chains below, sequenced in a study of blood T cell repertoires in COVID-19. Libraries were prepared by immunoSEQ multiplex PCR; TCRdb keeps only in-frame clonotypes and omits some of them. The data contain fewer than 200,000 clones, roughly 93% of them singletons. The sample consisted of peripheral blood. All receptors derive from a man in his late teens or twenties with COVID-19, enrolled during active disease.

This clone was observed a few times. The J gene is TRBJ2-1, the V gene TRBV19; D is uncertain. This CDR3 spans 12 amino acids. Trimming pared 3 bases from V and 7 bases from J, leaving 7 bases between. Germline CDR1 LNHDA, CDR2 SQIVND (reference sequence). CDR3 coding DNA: TGTGCCAGTAGTATCGGGTGGAATGAGCAGTTCTTC. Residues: CASSIGWNEQFF.

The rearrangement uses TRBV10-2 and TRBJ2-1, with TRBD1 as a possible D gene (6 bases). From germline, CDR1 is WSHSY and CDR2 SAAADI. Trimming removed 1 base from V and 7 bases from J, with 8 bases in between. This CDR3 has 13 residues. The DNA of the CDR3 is TGCGCCAGCAGTGAGTATACAGGGAATGAGCAGTTCTTC. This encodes CASSEYTGNEQFF.

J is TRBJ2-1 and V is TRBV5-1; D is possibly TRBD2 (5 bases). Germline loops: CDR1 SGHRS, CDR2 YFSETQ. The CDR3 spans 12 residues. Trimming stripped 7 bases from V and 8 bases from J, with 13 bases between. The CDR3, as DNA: TGCGCCAGCCGAATACTCGGGGATGAGCAGTTCTTC. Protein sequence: CASRILGDEQFF.

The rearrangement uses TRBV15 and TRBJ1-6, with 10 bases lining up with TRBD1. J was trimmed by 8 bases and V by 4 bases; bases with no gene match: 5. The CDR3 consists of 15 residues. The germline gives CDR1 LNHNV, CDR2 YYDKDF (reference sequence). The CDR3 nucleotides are TGTGCCACCAGCATAAGACAGGGGGCGGATTCACCCCTCCACTTT. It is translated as CATSIRQGADSPLHF.

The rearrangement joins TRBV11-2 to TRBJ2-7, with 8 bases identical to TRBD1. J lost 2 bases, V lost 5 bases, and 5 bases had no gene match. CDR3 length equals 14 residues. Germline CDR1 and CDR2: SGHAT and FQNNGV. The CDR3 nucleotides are TGTGCCAGCAGCCCCACAGGGGGTCCCTACGAGCAGTACTTC. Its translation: CASSPTGGPYEQYF.

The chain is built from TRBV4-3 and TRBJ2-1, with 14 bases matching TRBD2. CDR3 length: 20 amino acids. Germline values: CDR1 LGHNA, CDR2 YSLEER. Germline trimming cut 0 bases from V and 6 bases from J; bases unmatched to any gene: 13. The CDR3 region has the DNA TGCGCCAGCAGCCAAGATGTGAGACTAGCGGGAGGGCCCCCGACCAATGAGCAGTTCTTC. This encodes CASSQDVRLAGGPPTNEQFF.

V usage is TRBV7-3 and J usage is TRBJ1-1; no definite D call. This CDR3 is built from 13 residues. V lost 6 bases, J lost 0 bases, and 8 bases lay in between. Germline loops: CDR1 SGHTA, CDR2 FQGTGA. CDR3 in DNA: TGTGCCAGCAGGCTCTCAGTGAACACTGAAGCTTTCTTT. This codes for CASRLSVNTEAFF.

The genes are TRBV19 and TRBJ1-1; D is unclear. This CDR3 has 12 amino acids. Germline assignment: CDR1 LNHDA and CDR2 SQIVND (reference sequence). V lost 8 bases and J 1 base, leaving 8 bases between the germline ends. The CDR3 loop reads CASSYANTEAFF. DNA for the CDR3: TGTGCCAGTTCCTACGCGAACACTGAAGCTTTCTTT. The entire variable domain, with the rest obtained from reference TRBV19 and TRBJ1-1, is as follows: DGGITQSPKYLFRKEGQNVTLSCEQNLNHDAMYWYRQDPGQGLRLIYYSQIVNDFQKGDIAEGYSVSREKKESFPLTVTSAQKNPTAFYLCASSYANTEAFFGQGTRLTVV.

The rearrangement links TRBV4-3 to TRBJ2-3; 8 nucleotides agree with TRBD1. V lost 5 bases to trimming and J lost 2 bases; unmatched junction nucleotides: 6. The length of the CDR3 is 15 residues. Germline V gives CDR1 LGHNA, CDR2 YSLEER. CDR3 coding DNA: TGCGCCAGCAGCTTGGAGGACAGGGCCACAGATACGCAGTATTTT. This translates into CASSLEDRATDTQYF.

The CDR3 coding sequence is TGTGCCAGCATGACAGGGGGCACTGAAGCTTTCTTT. Its translation is CASMTGGTEAFF. The V gene is TRBV27, the J gene TRBJ1-1, with 9 nucleotides matching TRBD1. V gave up 7 bases and J gave up 4 bases; unmatched junction bases: 1. This CDR3 region has 12 residues. From germline, CDR1 is MNHEY and CDR2 SMNVEV (reference sequence).

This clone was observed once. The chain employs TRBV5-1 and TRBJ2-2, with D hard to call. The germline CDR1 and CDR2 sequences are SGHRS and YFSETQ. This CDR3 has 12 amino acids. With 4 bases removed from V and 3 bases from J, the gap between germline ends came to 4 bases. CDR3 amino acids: CASSPDTGELFF. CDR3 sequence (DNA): TGCGCCAGCAGCCCCGACACCGGGGAGCTGTTTTTT.

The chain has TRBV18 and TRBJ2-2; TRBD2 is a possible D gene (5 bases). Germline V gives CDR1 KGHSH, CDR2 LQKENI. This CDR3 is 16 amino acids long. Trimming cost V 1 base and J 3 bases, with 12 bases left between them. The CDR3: CASSPRAGFDTGELFF. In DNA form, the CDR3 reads TGTGCCAGCTCACCACGGGCGGGCTTCGACACCGGGGAGCTGTTTTTT. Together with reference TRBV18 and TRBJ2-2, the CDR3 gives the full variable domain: NAGVMQNPRHLVRRRGQEARLRCSPMKGHSHVYWYRQLPEEGLKFMVYLQKENIIDESGMPKERFSAEFPKEGPSILRIQQVVRGDSAAYFCASSPRAGFDTGELFFGEGSRLTVL.

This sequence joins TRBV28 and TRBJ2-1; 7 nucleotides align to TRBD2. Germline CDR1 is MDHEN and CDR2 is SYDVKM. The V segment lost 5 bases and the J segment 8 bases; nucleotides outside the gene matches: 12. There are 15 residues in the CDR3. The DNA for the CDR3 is TGTGCCAGCAGTATACCTAGCGGAAGTCCCGATGAGCAGTTCTTC. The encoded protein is CASSIPSGSPDEQFF.

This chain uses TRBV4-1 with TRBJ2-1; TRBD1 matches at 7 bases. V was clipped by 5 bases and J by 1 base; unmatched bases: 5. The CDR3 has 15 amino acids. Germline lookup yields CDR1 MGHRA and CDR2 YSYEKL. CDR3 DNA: TGCGCCAGCAGCTTTACGGGACAGTCCTACAATGAGCAGTTCTTC. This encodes CASSFTGQSYNEQFF.

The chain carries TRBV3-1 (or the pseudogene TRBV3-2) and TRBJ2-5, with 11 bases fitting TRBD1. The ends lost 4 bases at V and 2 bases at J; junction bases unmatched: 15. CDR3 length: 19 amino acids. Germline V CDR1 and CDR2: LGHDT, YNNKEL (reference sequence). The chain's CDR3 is CASSPGQGALLLRQETQYF. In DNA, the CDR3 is TGTGCCAGCAGCCCCGGACAGGGGGCCTTACTACTTAGACAAGAGACCCAGTACTTC.

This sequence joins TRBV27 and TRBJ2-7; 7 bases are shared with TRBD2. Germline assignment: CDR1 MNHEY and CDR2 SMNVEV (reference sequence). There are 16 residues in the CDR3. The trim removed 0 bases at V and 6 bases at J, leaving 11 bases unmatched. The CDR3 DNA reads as TGTGCCAGCAGTTTATCGAGTGGACTAGTAACGTCCGAGCAGTACTTC. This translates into CASSLSSGLVTSEQYF.

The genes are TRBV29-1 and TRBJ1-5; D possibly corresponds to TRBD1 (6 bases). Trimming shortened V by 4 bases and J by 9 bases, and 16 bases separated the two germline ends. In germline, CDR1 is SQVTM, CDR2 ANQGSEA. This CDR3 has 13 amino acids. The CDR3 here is CSVGGGVRGPQHF. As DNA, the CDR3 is TGCAGCGTTGGAGGGGGAGTACGAGGGCCCCAGCATTTT. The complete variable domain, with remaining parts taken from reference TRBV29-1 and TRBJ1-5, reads SAVISQKPSRDICQRGTSLTIQCQVDSQVTMMFWYRQQPGQSLTLIATANQGSEATYESGFVIDKFPISRPNLTFSTLTVSNMSPEDSSIYLCSVGGGVRGPQHFGDGTRLSIL.

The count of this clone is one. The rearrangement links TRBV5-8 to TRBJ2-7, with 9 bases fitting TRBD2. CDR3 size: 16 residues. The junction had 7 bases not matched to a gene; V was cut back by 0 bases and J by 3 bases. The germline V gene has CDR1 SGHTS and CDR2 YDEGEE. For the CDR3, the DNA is TGTGCCAGCAGCTTGGGCGATGCTAGCGGGGTCTACGAGCAGTACTTC. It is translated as CASSLGDASGVYEQYF.

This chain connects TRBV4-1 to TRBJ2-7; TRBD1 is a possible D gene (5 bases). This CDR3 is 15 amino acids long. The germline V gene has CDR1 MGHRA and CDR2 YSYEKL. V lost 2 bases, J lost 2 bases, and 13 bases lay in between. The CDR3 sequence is CASSQRQGRTYEQYF. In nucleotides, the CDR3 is TGCGCCAGCAGCCAAAGGCAGGGTCGTACCTACGAGCAGTACTTC.

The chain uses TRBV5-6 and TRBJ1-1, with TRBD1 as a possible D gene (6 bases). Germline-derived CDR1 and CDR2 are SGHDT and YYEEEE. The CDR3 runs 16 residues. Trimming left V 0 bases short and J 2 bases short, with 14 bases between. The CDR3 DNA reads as TGTGCCAGCAGCTTGGTGGGTTGGACAGCCAACACTGAAGCTTTCTTT. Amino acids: CASSLVGWTANTEAFF.

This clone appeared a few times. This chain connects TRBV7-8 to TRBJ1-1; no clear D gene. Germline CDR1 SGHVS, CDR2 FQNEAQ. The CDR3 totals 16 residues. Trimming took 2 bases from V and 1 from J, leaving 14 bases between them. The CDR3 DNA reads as TGTGCCAGCAGCTTAAACGGAGGTTTGTGGAACACTGAAGCTTTCTTT. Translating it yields CASSLNGGLWNTEAFF.

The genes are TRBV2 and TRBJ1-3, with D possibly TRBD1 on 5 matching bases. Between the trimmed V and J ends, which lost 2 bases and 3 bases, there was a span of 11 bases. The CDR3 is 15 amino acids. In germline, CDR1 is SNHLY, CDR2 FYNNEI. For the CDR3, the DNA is TGTGCCAGCAGTGAATCTATAGGGGTTGGAAACACCATATATTTT. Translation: CASSESIGVGNTIYF.